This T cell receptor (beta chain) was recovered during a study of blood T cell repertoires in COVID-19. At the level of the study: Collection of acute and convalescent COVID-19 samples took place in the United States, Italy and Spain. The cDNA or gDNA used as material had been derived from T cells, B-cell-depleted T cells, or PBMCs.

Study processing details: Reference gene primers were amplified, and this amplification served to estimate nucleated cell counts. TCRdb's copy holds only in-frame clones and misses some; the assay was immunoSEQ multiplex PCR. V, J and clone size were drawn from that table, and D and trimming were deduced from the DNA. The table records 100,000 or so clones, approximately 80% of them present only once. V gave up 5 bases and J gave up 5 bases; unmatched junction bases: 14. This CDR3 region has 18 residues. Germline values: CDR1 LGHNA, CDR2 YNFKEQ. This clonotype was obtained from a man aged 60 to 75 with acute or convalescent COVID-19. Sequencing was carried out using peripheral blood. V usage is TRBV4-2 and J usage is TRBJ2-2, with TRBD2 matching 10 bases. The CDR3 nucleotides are TGTGCCAGCAGCAAACAGGCACTAGCGGGAATCGGGACCGGGGAGCTGTTTTTT. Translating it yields CASSKQALAGIGTGELFF.